This TCR beta chain came from a study of CD8 T cells in ankylosing spondylitis. Study results and limitations: A TCR beta motif of eight or nine highly homologous variants seemed to mark ankylosing spondylitis blood.

This CDR3 has 14 amino acids. Trimming took 6 bases from V and 5 from J, leaving 15 bases between them. CDR1 and CDR2 from the germline V gene are KGHSH and LQKENI. One entry per CDR3 protein results from TCRdb running MiXCR on the 5' RACE reads. The data show about 800,000 distinct CDR3 sequences, around 11% seen once. This clonotype was seen only a few times. What it binds is unknown. This receptor was identified in a male donor with ankylosing spondylitis. Input material: blood, either unsorted or a sorted T cell fraction (not recorded which). V usage is TRBV18 and J usage is TRBJ2-3, with D possibly being TRBD2 (6 bases). The CDR3 here is CASSQGAGLDTQYF. The CDR3 DNA reads TGTGCCAGCTCCCAGGGAGCGGGTCTAGATACGCAGTATTTT. The full variable domain, with the rest looked up from reference TRBV18 and TRBJ2-3, is NAGVMQNPRHLVRRRGQEARLRCSPMKGHSHVYWYRQLPEEGLKFMVYLQKENIIDESGMPKERFSAEFPKEGPSILRIQQVVRGDSAAYFCASSQGAGLDTQYFGPGTRLTVL.